Each of the 22 T cell receptor beta chains below was sequenced from the same sample in a study of shared clonotypes between healthy human individuals. TCRdb's copy holds only in-frame clones and misses some; the assay was immunoSEQ multiplex PCR. The sample records approximately 1.5 million clones, 98% to 99% being singletons. The specimen was naive CD4+ T cells sorted from blood. Specified subset: CD45RA+ positively selected. The receptor set was obtained from a man aged 25-40 years in good health.

V and J are TRBV7-2 and TRBJ2-1; no definite D call. V lost 5 bases, J lost 0 bases, and 14 bases lay in between. The CDR3 has 16 amino acids. The germline V gene has CDR1 SGHTA and CDR2 FQGNSA. CDR3 sequence reads: CASSPQSGSSYNEQFF. The CDR3 region has the DNA TGTGCCAGCAGCCCCCAGTCAGGTAGCTCCTACAATGAGCAGTTCTTC.

The chain employs TRBV5-1 and TRBJ2-2; 9 nucleotides match TRBD1. The CDR3 loop spans 16 amino acids. Losses at the gene ends were 4 bases for V and 2 bases for J; bases not matched to a gene: 6. Looked up from germline, CDR1 is SGHRS and CDR2 is YFSETQ. CDR3: CASSRGGQGNTGELFF. CDR3 coding DNA: TGCGCCAGCAGCCGAGGGGGACAGGGTAACACCGGGGAGCTGTTTTTT.

V is TRBV9 and J is TRBJ2-5, with 8 bases matching TRBD2. The CDR3 is 14 residues long. The V gene's germline CDR1 is SGDLS and CDR2 YYNGEE. V was clipped by 3 bases and J by 5 bases; unmatched bases: 6. The CDR3 sequence is CASSGGLAVETQYF. As DNA, the CDR3 is TGTGCCAGCAGCGGAGGACTAGCCGTGGAGACCCAGTACTTC. The full variable domain, in which reference TRBV9 and TRBJ2-5 provide the parts outside the CDR3, is DSGVTQTPKHLITATGQRVTLRCSPRSGDLSVYWYQQSLDQGLQFLIQYYNGEERAKGNILERFSAQQFPDLHSELNLSSLELGDSALYFCASSGGLAVETQYFGPGTRLLVL.

The chain recombines TRBV4-2 with TRBJ1-4, with no clear D. The CDR3 is made up of 16 amino acids. In germline, CDR1 is LGHNA, CDR2 YNFKEQ. The V and J ends lost 0 bases and 0 bases respectively, with 8 bases between them. The DNA for the CDR3 is TGTGCCAGCAGCCAAGATCACCAGGCAACTAATGAAAAACTGTTTTTT. The encoded protein is CASSQDHQATNEKLFF.

This chain links TRBV11-2 with TRBJ2-7; D gene unclear. The V end was cut by 0 bases, the J end by 3 bases, with 21 bases between. Germline V lookup: CDR1 SGHAT, CDR2 FQNNGV. The CDR3 is 18 amino acids. CDR3 coding DNA: TGTGCCAGCAGCTTAGATCTCCCCCCAGTCGGTATAAGCTACGAGCAGTACTTC. Its protein is CASSLDLPPVGISYEQYF.

This clone was detected only once. J is TRBJ1-1 and V is TRBV7-9; the D gene is possibly TRBD1 (6 bases). CDR1 SEHNR and CDR2 FQNEAQ come from the germline V gene (reference sequence). Trimming took 0 bases from V and 1 from J, leaving 15 bases between them. The CDR3 loop spans 17 amino acids. This CDR3 reads CASSLARGTSENTEAFF. The CDR3 DNA reads TGTGCCAGCAGCTTAGCGCGGGGGACATCGGAGAACACTGAAGCTTTCTTT.

The chain is built from TRBV29-1 and TRBJ2-7; 8 bases agree with TRBD1. Germline lookup yields CDR1 SQVTM and CDR2 ANQGSEA. The CDR3 consists of 13 residues. The V gene end was trimmed by 1 base and the J gene end by 3 bases; junction bases not matched to a gene: 2. CDR3 nucleotides: TGCAGCGTTGAAGGAGGACAGGGCTACGAGCAGTACTTC. It encodes CSVEGGQGYEQYF.

This clone was recorded once. The rearrangement joins TRBV11-1 to TRBJ2-1, with TRBD1 identical over 10 bases. The V gene's germline CDR1 is SGHAT and CDR2 FQDESV (reference sequence). The CDR3 extends over 15 amino acids. V lost 5 bases, J lost 9 bases, and 10 bases stayed unmatched. The CDR3 here is CASSPGQGRPFEQFF. In DNA form, the CDR3 reads TGTGCCAGCAGCCCGGGACAGGGGAGGCCATTTGAGCAGTTCTTC.

This rearrangement joins TRBV4-1 to TRBJ1-2; D gene ambiguous. The V end was cut by 4 bases, the J end by 3 bases, with 12 bases between. CDR1 is MGHRA, CDR2 YSYEKL, per germline. This CDR3 has 14 amino acids. CDR3 amino acids: CASSRAGLDYGYTF. Here the CDR3 DNA reads TGCGCCAGCAGCCGGGCGGGTTTAGACTATGGCTACACCTTC.

This clone is a singleton in its sample. The chain couples TRBV5-4 to TRBJ2-7; 8 nucleotides match TRBD1. CDR3 size: 14 residues. V was pared by 3 bases and J by 3 bases, with 5 bases of the junction left unmatched. Germline V CDR1 and CDR2: SGHNT, YYREEE (reference sequence). CDR3 sequence reads: CASSSGQGLYEQYF. For the CDR3, the DNA is TGTGCCAGCAGCTCCGGACAGGGCCTCTACGAGCAGTACTTC. Supplemented by reference TRBV5-4 and TRBJ2-7, the full variable domain reads ETGVTQSPTHLIKTRGQQVTLRCSSQSGHNTVSWYQQALGQGPQFIFQYYREEENGRGNFPPRFSGLQFPNYSSELNVNALELDDSALYLCASSSGQGLYEQYFGPGTRLTVT.

This clone was seen only once. The V call is TRBV30, the J call TRBJ1-2; D is unclear. With 4 bases removed from V and 0 bases from J, the gap between germline ends came to 15 bases. CDR1 is GTSNPN and CDR2 is SVGIG in the germline V gene (reference sequence). The CDR3 spans 15 residues. For the CDR3, the DNA is TGTGCCTGGAACCATGGGTACGGCGCTAACTATGGCTACACCTTC. Its protein product is CAWNHGYGANYGYTF.

Written as DNA, the CDR3 is TGTGCCAGCAGCTTAGCGGCAGGGACCAGCTCTGGAAACACCATATATTTT. It translates to CASSLAAGTSSGNTIYF. The gene calls are TRBV7-6 and TRBJ1-3; D is possibly TRBD1 (5 bases). The CDR3 runs to 17 residues. The V gene lost 0 bases and the J gene lost 0 bases, with 12 bases spanning the gap. The germline V gene encodes CDR1 SGHVS and CDR2 FNYEAQ.

This rearrangement joins TRBV4-1 to TRBJ2-3, with TRBD2 matching over 9 bases. There are 17 residues in the CDR3. Germline CDR1 reads MGHRA; CDR2 reads YSYEKL. V dropped 3 bases and J dropped 7; count of bases not matched to a gene: 14. The CDR3 region has the DNA TGCGCCAGCAGCCAGTCTCCCGGGACTAGCTATCTTAATACGCAGTATTTT. It codes for CASSQSPGTSYLNTQYF.

The rearrangement uses TRBV6-5 and TRBJ2-7; 10 bases agree with TRBD1. This CDR3 comprises 14 residues. The V gene end was trimmed by 8 bases and the J gene end by 3 bases; junction bases not matched to a gene: 7. CDR1 is MNHEY, CDR2 SVGAGI, per germline. The CDR3 region is CASGGTGAVYEQYF. DNA for the CDR3: TGTGCCAGCGGCGGGACAGGGGCTGTCTACGAGCAGTACTTC.

The genes are TRBV4-3 and TRBJ1-4, with a tentative D call TRBD1 (5 bases). The CDR3 runs to 14 residues. The germline V and J ends were trimmed by 0 bases and 10 bases, with 12 bases remaining between them. Germline-derived CDR1 and CDR2 are LGHNA and YSLEER. The CDR3 reads CASSQDVGTGKLFF. The CDR3 nucleotides read TGCGCCAGCAGCCAAGATGTGGGGACTGGAAAACTGTTTTTT.

This rearrangement joins TRBV7-2 to TRBJ2-1; 9 nucleotides match TRBD2. Trimming removed 5 bases from V and 4 bases from J; junction bases left unmatched: 6. Germline-derived CDR1 and CDR2 are SGHTA and FQGNSA. CDR3 length: 15 amino acids. This chain's CDR3 is CASSRSGGLYNEQFF. Written as DNA, the CDR3 is TGTGCCAGCAGCCGTAGCGGGGGACTTTACAATGAGCAGTTCTTC.

The table lists this clone with a count of one. The chain carries TRBV28 and TRBJ2-1; TRBD1 matches 9 bases. CDR1 is MDHEN and CDR2 is SYDVKM in the germline V gene. Trimming removed 4 bases from V and 9 bases from J; junction bases left unmatched: 10. The CDR3 runs 15 residues. The CDR3 sequence: CASSSRGTGFVEQFF. The DNA of the CDR3 is TGTGCCAGCAGTTCGAGGGGGACAGGGTTCGTTGAGCAGTTCTTC.

Note on this clone: This CDR3 is also generated by other DNA sequences in the sample. The CDR3, as DNA: TGTGCCAGCAGCTTGAGCGGAACCTCCTACAATGAGCAGTTCTTC. Amino acids: CASSLSGTSYNEQFF. V usage is TRBV9 and J usage is TRBJ2-1; D possibly corresponds to TRBD2 (5 bases). The germline V and J ends were trimmed by 4 bases and 0 bases, with 11 bases remaining between them. CDR1 is SGDLS and CDR2 is YYNGEE in the germline V gene. This CDR3 is built from 15 residues.

The chain couples TRBV7-9 to TRBJ2-2, with D tentatively TRBD1 (6 bases). This CDR3 is built from 16 residues. CDR1 and CDR2 (germline): SEHNR, FQNEAQ (reference sequence). Trimming pared 0 bases from V and 1 base from J, leaving 9 bases between. The CDR3 DNA sequence: TGTGCCAGCAGCTTAGCCGGGACAAGGAACACCGGGGAGCTGTTTTTT. Protein: CASSLAGTRNTGELFF.

The V gene is TRBV7-2, the J gene TRBJ2-3, with 9 bases fitting TRBD2. CDR1 and CDR2 from the germline V gene are SGHTA and FQGNSA. Trimming at V came to 2 bases and at J to 7 bases, leaving 7 bases not matched to a gene. CDR3 size: 15 residues. CDR3 nucleotide sequence: TGTGCCAGCAGCTTAATTAGCGGGAGTGATCATACGCAGTATTTT. Amino acids: CASSLISGSDHTQYF. The variable domain in full, with the rest retrieved from reference TRBV7-2 and TRBJ2-3, is GAGVSQSPSNKVTEKGKDVELRCDPISGHTALYWYRQSLGQGLEFLIYFQGNSAPDKSGLPSDRFSAERTGGSVSTLTIQRTQQEDSAVYLCASSLISGSDHTQYFGPGTRLTVL.

This chain uses TRBV28 with TRBJ2-1, with 9 bases identical to TRBD1. With 9 bases clipped from V and 2 bases from J, the junction kept 5 bases outside the gene matches. The CDR3 contains 14 residues. Looked up from germline, CDR1 is MDHEN and CDR2 is SYDVKM. The CDR3 bases are TGTGCCAGTACCGGGACAGGGACCTACAATGAGCAGTTCTTC. Amino acids: CASTGTGTYNEQFF.

The V call is TRBV10-3, the J call TRBJ2-2; the match to TRBD1 covers 9 bases. Germline V lookup: CDR1 ENHRY, CDR2 SYGVKD. Unmatched junction bases numbered 8, after V lost 7 bases and J lost 5 bases. The CDR3 is 15 amino acids. The CDR3 bases are TGTGCCATCAAAGTCACAGGGGGCGAAACCGGGGAGCTGTTTTTT. Protein product: CAIKVTGGETGELFF.